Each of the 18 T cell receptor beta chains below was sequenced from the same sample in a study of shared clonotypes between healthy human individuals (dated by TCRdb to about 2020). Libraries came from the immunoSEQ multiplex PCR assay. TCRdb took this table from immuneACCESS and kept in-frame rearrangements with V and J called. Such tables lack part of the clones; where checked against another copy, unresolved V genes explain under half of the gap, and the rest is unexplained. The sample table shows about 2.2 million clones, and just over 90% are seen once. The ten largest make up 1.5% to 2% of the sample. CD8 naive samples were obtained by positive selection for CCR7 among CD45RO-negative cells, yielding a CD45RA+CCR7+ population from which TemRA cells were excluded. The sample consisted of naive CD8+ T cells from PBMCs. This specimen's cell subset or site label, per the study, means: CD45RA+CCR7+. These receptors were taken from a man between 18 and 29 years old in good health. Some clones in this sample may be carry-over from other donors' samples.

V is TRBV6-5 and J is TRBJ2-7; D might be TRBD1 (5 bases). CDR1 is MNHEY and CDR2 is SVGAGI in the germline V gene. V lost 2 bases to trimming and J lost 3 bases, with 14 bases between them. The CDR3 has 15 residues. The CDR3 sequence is CASSYRGIGFYEQYF. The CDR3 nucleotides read TGTGCCAGCAGTTACAGGGGTATCGGTTTCTACGAGCAGTACTTC.

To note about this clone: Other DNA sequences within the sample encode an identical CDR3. The CDR3 reads CASSTPGLYNEQFF. The CDR3 coding sequence is TGTGCCAGCAGCACACCGGGACTCTACAATGAGCAGTTCTTC. V is TRBV9 and J is TRBJ2-1; a possible D gene is TRBD2 (6 bases). The germline V gene encodes CDR1 SGDLS and CDR2 YYNGEE. The CDR3 contains 14 residues. V was shortened by 4 bases and J by 3 bases, with 11 bases between the two germline ends.

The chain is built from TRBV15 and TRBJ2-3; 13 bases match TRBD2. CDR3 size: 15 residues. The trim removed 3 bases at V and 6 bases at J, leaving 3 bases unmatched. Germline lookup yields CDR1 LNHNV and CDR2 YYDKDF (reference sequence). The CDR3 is CATSRGLAGSDTQYF. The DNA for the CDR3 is TGTGCCACCAGCAGGGGACTAGCGGGATCTGATACGCAGTATTTT. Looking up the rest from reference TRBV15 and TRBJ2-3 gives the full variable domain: DAMVIQNPRYQVTQFGKPVTLSCSQTLNHNVMYWYQQKSSQAPKLLFHYYDKDFNNEADTPDNFQSRRPNTSFCFLDIRSPGLGDTAMYLCATSRGLAGSDTQYFGPGTRLTVL.

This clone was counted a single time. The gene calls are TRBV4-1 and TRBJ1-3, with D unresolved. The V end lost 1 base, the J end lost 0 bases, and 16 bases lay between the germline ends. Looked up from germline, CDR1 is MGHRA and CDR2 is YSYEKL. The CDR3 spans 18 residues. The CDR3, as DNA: TGCGCCAGCAGCCAAGCTGTCCTTGGGCTCAACTCTGGAAACACCATATATTTT. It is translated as CASSQAVLGLNSGNTIYF.

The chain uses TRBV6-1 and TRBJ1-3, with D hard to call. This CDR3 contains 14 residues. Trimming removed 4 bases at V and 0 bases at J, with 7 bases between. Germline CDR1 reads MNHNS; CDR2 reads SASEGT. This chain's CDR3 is CASSAGGSGNTIYF. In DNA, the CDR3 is TGTGCCAGCAGTGCCGGAGGCTCTGGAAACACCATATATTTT.

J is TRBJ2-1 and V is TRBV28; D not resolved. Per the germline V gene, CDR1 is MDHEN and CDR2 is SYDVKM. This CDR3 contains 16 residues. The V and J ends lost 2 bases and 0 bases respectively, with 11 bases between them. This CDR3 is CASSLVLTRSYNEQFF. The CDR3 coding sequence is TGTGCCAGCAGTTTAGTCCTGACTCGCTCCTACAATGAGCAGTTCTTC. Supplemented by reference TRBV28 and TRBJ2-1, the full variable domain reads DVKVTQSSRYLVKRTGEKVFLECVQDMDHENMFWYRQDPGLGLRLIYFSYDVKMKEKGDIPEGYSVSREKKERFSLILESASTNQTSMYLCASSLVLTRSYNEQFFGPGTRLTVL.

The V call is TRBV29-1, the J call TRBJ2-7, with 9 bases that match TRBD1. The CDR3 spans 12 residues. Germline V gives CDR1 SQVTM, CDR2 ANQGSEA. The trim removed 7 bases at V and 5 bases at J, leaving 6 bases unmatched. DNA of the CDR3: TGCAGCGGACAGGGGGGTGCCAACGAGCAGTACTTC. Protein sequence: CSGQGGANEQYF.

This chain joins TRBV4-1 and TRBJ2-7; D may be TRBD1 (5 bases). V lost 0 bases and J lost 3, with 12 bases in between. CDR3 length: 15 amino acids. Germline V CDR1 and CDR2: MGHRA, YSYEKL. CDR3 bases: TGCGCCAGCAGCCAAGACTACAGGAATTACTACGAGCAGTACTTC. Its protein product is CASSQDYRNYYEQYF.

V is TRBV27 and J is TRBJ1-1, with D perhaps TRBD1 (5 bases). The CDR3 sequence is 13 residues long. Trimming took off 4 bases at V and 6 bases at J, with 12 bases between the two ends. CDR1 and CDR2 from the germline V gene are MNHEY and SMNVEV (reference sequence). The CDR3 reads CASSYGTGPEAFF. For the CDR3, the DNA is TGTGCCAGCAGTTATGGGACGGGACCTGAAGCTTTCTTT.

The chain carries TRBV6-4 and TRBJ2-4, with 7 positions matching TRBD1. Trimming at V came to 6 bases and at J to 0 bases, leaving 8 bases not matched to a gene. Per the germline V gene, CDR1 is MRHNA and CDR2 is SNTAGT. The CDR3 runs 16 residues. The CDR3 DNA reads TGTGCCAGCAGATCCACAGGGGAACTAGCCAAAAACATTCAGTACTTC. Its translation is CASRSTGELAKNIQYF.

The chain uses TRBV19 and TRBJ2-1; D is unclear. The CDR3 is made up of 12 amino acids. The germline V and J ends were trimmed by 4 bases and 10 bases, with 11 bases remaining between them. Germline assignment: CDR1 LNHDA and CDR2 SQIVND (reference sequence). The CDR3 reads CASSTPRKEQFF. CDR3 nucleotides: TGTGCCAGTAGTACCCCTAGGAAGGAGCAGTTCTTC.

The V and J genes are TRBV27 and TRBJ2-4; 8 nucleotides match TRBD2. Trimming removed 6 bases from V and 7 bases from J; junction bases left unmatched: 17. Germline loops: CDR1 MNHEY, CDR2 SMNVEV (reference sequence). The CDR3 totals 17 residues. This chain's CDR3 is CASSLRGVAGIQNIQYF. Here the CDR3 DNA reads TGTGCCAGCAGCTTAAGGGGCGTAGCGGGAATACAGAACATTCAGTACTTC.

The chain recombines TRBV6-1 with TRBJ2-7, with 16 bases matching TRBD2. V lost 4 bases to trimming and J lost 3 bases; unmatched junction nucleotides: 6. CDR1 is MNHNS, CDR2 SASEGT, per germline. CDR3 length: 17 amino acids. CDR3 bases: TGTGCCAGCAGTGTAGGGACTAGCGGGAGGGCCATCTACGAGCAGTACTTC. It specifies CASSVGTSGRAIYEQYF.

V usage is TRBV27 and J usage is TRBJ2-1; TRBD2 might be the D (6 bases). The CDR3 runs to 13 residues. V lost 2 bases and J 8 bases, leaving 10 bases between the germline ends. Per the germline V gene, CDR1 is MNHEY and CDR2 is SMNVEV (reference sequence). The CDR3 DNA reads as TGTGCCAGCAGTTTAGGCGGGGACCATGAGCAGTTCTTC. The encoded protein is CASSLGGDHEQFF.

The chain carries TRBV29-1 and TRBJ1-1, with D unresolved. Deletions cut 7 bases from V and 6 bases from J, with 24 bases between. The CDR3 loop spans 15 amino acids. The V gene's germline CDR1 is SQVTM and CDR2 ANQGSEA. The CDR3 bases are TGCAGCGCAGGAGGGTCGGGGTCCGGGGTCTCTGAAGCTTTCTTT. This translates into CSAGGSGSGVSEAFF. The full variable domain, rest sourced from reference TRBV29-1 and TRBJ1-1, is SAVISQKPSRDICQRGTSLTIQCQVDSQVTMMFWYRQQPGQSLTLIATANQGSEATYESGFVIDKFPISRPNLTFSTLTVSNMSPEDSSIYLCSAGGSGSGVSEAFFGQGTRLTVV.

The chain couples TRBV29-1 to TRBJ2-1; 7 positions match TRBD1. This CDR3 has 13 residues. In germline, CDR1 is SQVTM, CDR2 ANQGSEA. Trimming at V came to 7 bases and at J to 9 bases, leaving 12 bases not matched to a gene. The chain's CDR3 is CSARQGIVPEQFF. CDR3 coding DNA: TGCAGCGCTAGACAGGGAATAGTTCCTGAGCAGTTCTTC.

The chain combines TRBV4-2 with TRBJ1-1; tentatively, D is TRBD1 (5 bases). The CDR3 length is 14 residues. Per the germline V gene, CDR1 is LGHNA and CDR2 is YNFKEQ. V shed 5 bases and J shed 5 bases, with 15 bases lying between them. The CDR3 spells CASSAPGYRTEAFF. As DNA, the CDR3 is TGTGCCAGCAGCGCCCCAGGGTATCGGACTGAAGCTTTCTTT.

The CDR3 sequence: CASSSSGQPNSGANVLTF. CDR3 DNA sequence: TGTGCCAGCAGTTCTAGCGGACAGCCGAACTCTGGGGCCAACGTCCTGACTTTC. V usage is TRBV7-9 and J usage is TRBJ2-6, with D possibly being TRBD2 (7 bases). The CDR3 is 18 amino acids. Trimming removed 6 bases from V and 0 bases from J, with 18 bases in between. Per germline, CDR1 SEHNR and CDR2 FQNEAQ (reference sequence).